The next 24 T cell receptor beta chains were all read from a single sample in a study of glioma-infiltrating T cells. TCR alpha and beta CDR3 regions were amplified from RNA using iRepertoire nested multiplex PCR. TCRdb re-called the multiplex PCR reads through MiXCR, storing one row per CDR3 protein. The sample consists of more than 350,000 distinct CDR3 sequences, roughly 41% of them appearing once. The material sequenced was glioma tissue, nonneoplastic brain tissue, or PBMCs (not recorded which). These receptors were obtained from a human donor with low-grade glioma or glioblastoma, undergoing nonglioma brain surgery, or in good health (not recorded which).

This clonotype came up many times. The CDR3 DNA follows: TGTGCCAGCAGCCGGTTTGCCAAAGAGACCCAGTACTTC. This encodes CASSRFAKETQYF. The rearrangement links TRBV28 to TRBJ2-5, with no clear D. V was pared by 6 bases and J by 3 bases, with 11 bases between. CDR1 is MDHEN, CDR2 SYDVKM, per germline. The CDR3 is 13 residues long.

This chain links TRBV5-6 with TRBJ2-7, with a possible D match to TRBD1 (5 bases). V lost 3 bases and J 7 bases, leaving 20 bases between the germline ends. The CDR3 length is 15 residues. In germline, CDR1 is SGHDT, CDR2 YYEEEE. The CDR3 protein is CASSSTGSTIREQYF. The CDR3 region has the DNA TGTGCCAGCAGCTCTACAGGTTCAACCATACGAGAGCAGTACTTC.

V and J are TRBV4-2 and TRBJ2-2; D may be TRBD1 (6 bases). Germline V gene data show CDR1 as LGHNA and CDR2 as YNFKEQ. The CDR3 covers 15 residues. Trimming removed 0 bases at V and 6 bases at J, with 11 bases between. CDR3 coding DNA: TGTGCCAGCAGCCAAGATCTTTGGGGGCCCGGGGAGCTGTTTTTT. Protein: CASSQDLWGPGELFF.

This clonotype has just a few counts. The V gene is TRBV4-2, the J gene TRBJ1-2, with D uncertain. Germline V gene lookup returns CDR1 LGHNA and CDR2 YNFKEQ. CDR3 length: 11 amino acids. V dropped 5 bases and J dropped 4 bases, with 5 bases sitting between them. The CDR3 spells CASSYIYGYTF. CDR3 nucleotides: TGTGCCAGCAGCTATATCTATGGCTACACCTTC.

This clonotype was counted a few times. The chain recombines TRBV20-1 with TRBJ1-3; a weak D match, TRBD1 (5 bases). Germline CDR1 and CDR2: DFQATT and SNEGSKA (reference sequence). Trimming removed 5 bases from V and 4 bases from J, with 15 bases in between. The CDR3 is 14 amino acids. This CDR3 reads CSAGRGSWGNTIYF. DNA for the CDR3: TGCAGTGCTGGCCGGGGCTCCTGGGGAAACACCATATATTTT.

Regarding this clonotype: This could be a read error, since a much larger clone is one nucleotide away. This chain uses TRBV28 with TRBJ1-1, with D possibly being TRBD1 (6 bases). The CDR3 extends over 15 amino acids. Trimming left V 6 bases short and J 7 bases short, with 21 bases between. Germline values: CDR1 MDHEN, CDR2 SYDVKM. Here the CDR3 reads CASRPPRGWSNEAFF. CDR3 sequence (DNA): TGTGCCAGCAGGCCCCCCAGGGGTTGGAGCAATGAAGCTTTCTTT.

As regards this clonotype: A junction end diverges from the germline sequence, so it may reflect a read error. This chain links TRBV15 with TRBJ1-5; 9 positions match TRBD1. This CDR3 is 19 amino acids long. Germline CDR1 reads LNHNV; CDR2 reads YYDKDF (reference sequence). CDR3 DNA: TGTGCCACCAGCAGGGTCGGCGACAGGGGGAGACTTAGCAATCGGCCCCAGCATTTT. Translation gives CATSRVGDRGRLSNRPQHF.

In its sample, this clonotype was seen a few times. V and J are TRBV7-2 and TRBJ2-7; 8 bases fit TRBD2. The germline gives CDR1 SGHTA, CDR2 FQGNSA. This CDR3 spans 13 amino acids. J gave up 5 bases and V 8 bases, and 8 bases lay outside the gene matches. Here the CDR3 DNA reads TGTGCCAGCCGGGGGGGGACTCCGAACGAGCAGTACTTC. Translation gives CASRGGTPNEQYF.

This clonotype turned up a few times. J is TRBJ2-2 and V is TRBV6-2 or TRBV6-3, with D perhaps matching TRBD1 (6 bases). This CDR3 comprises 15 residues. CDR1 and CDR2 from the germline V gene are MNHEY and SVGEGT. Trimming left V 5 bases short and J 4 bases short, with 14 bases between. In DNA, the CDR3 is TGTGCCAGCAGTACTCAGGGGTATAGCACCGGGGAGCTGTTTTTT. Protein product: CASSTQGYSTGELFF.

The DNA for the CDR3 is TGTGCCAGCAGACCTCCCAAGGCAGGGCCGAAACTGTTTTTT. It codes for CASRPPKAGPKLFF. The chain recombines TRBV2 with TRBJ1-4, with D maybe TRBD1 (5 bases). This CDR3 spans 14 amino acids. Deletions cut 6 bases from V and 11 bases from J, with 19 bases between. Germline CDR1 and CDR2: SNHLY and FYNNEI.

This chain joins TRBV2 and TRBJ2-3; maybe TRBD2 (5 bases). The CDR3 sequence is 13 residues long. V lost 10 bases and J lost 2, with 13 bases in between. Germline CDR1 is SNHLY and CDR2 is FYNNEI. This chain's CDR3 is CATLDWITDTQYF. The CDR3, as DNA: TGTGCCACCCTGGACTGGATCACAGATACGCAGTATTTT.

Points on this clonotype: This may arise from a read error, as a much more abundant clone is one base away. This chain's CDR3 is CASSYQQSYPNYGYTF. The CDR3 DNA sequence: TGTGCCAGCAGTTACCAGCAGAGCTATCCTAACTATGGCTACACCTTC. This rearrangement joins TRBV28 to TRBJ1-2, with D hard to call. V gave up 4 bases and J gave up 0 bases, with 15 bases separating them. The CDR3 is made up of 16 amino acids. CDR1 MDHEN and CDR2 SYDVKM come from the germline V gene.

Ten or more counts support this clonotype. The CDR3 loop reads CASSQRTSYEQYF. CDR3 nucleotides: TGTGCCAGCAGTCAGCGTACCTCCTACGAGCAGTACTTC. J is TRBJ2-7 and V is TRBV6-1; no clear D gene. Germline lookup yields CDR1 MNHNS and CDR2 SASEGT. This CDR3 comprises 13 residues. The V and J ends lost 5 bases and 0 bases respectively, with 8 bases between them.

This rearrangement joins TRBV3-1 to TRBJ2-2; TRBD1 might be the D (6 bases). The CDR3 is 15 amino acids. Germline CDR1 LGHDT, CDR2 YNNKEL (reference sequence). Trimming took 4 bases from V and 4 from J, leaving 13 bases between them. The CDR3, as DNA: TGTGCCAGCAGCCTCATGGGGGCAACCACCGGGGAGCTGTTTTTT. Protein product: CASSLMGATTGELFF.

In DNA form, the CDR3 reads TGCGCCAGCGGCCCCTTCTACCCTACCGGGACAGGGAGCGGCAATGAGCAGTTCTTC. Its translation: CASGPFYPTGTGSGNEQFF. The V call is TRBV4-1, the J call TRBJ2-1; 9 positions agree with TRBD1. The length of the CDR3 is 19 residues. CDR1 is MGHRA, CDR2 YSYEKL, per germline. V dropped 8 bases and J dropped 6; count of bases not matched to a gene: 23.

A word on this clonotype: Without the conserved terminal phenylalanine or tryptophan, this CDR3 likely stems from a read error. J is TRBJ1-2 and V is TRBV7-9, with D maybe TRBD1 (5 bases). CDR1 SEHNR and CDR2 FQNEAQ come from the germline V gene (reference sequence). This CDR3 has 15 residues. For the CDR3, the DNA is TGCGCCAGCAGCCAGACCAGGGTATCCAACTATGGCTACACCTTA. The encoded protein is CASSQTRVSNYGYTL.

This clonotype was picked up many times. The DNA of the CDR3 is TGTGCCAGCAGCGACAGAAATCAGCCCCAGCATTTT. Amino acid sequence: CASSDRNQPQHF. This chain links TRBV7-2 with TRBJ1-5, with D perhaps matching TRBD1 (5 bases). This CDR3 has 12 residues. The V and J ends lost 5 bases and 4 bases respectively, with 6 bases between them. Germline V lookup: CDR1 SGHTA, CDR2 FQGNSA.

As to this clonotype: A much more abundant neighbour one base away suggests this may be a read error. This rearrangement joins TRBV15 to TRBJ2-3; D not resolved. From germline, CDR1 is LNHNV and CDR2 YYDKDF (reference sequence). The CDR3 is 14 amino acids. V lost 1 base and J 9 bases, leaving 14 bases between the germline ends. CDR3 sequence: CATSRAQAGQTQYF. The DNA of the CDR3 is TGTGCCACCAGCAGAGCCCAGGCTGGGCAGACGCAGTATTTT.

This clonotype has a handful of counts. This chain uses TRBV4-3 with TRBJ1-2; TRBD1 might be the D (6 bases). CDR3 size: 14 residues. Trimming removed 4 bases at V and 0 bases at J, with 9 bases between. Germline lookup yields CDR1 LGHNA and CDR2 YSLEER. The CDR3 sequence is CASSLTGTNYGYTF. The CDR3 DNA follows: TGCGCCAGCAGCCTGACAGGCACTAACTATGGCTACACCTTC.

This clonotype was seen repeatedly, ten times or more. The V gene is TRBV6-1, the J gene TRBJ2-7; TRBD2 is a possible D gene (6 bases). The CDR3 is made up of 13 amino acids. V was trimmed by 3 bases and J by 6 bases, leaving 12 bases between them. The germline V gene encodes CDR1 MNHNS and CDR2 SASEGT. CDR3 coding DNA: TGTGCCAGCAGTGAGTGGGACGGGAGCGAGCAGTACTTC. This encodes CASSEWDGSEQYF.

In its sample, this clonotype was seen a few times. The chain uses TRBV7-2 and TRBJ2-7; 9 nucleotides align to TRBD2. The germline V gene encodes CDR1 SGHTA and CDR2 FQGNSA. This CDR3 is built from 13 residues. J was trimmed by 6 bases and V by 5 bases; bases with no gene match: 5. As DNA, the CDR3 is TGTGCCAGCAGCCAAGCGGGGGGTGGCGAGCAGTACTTC. Translated, it gives CASSQAGGGEQYF.

The chain combines TRBV7-2 with TRBJ2-7; weak D call: TRBD2 (5 bases). Looked up from germline, CDR1 is SGHTA and CDR2 is FQGNSA. This CDR3 has 14 amino acids. V lost 3 bases to trimming and J lost 0 bases, with 9 bases between them. CDR3 sequence (DNA): TGTGCCAGCAGCTTGAGGGAAAGCTCCTACGAGCAGTACTTC. It encodes CASSLRESSYEQYF.

The chain carries TRBV4-1 and TRBJ2-3, with TRBD1 identical over 10 bases. The length of the CDR3 is 13 residues. Germline assignment: CDR1 MGHRA and CDR2 YSYEKL. Trimming removed 4 bases from V and 9 bases from J; junction bases left unmatched: 4. The CDR3 DNA reads as TGCGCCAGCAGCCCGGACAGGGGGAAGACGCAGTATTTT. It yields the protein CASSPDRGKTQYF.

The CDR3 DNA reads TGTGCCAGCAGTCCCTCCGGGACAGGGGCATGGGAGACCCAGTACTTC. It encodes CASSPSGTGAWETQYF. The chain carries TRBV6-1 and TRBJ2-5, with TRBD1 identical over 10 bases. CDR1 and CDR2 from the germline V gene are MNHNS and SASEGT. The CDR3 sequence is 16 residues long. Trimming took 5 bases from V and 5 from J; bases not matched to a gene: 11.